The clone carrying this TCR beta chain has just a few counts. This CDR3 comprises 14 residues. From germline, CDR1 is DFQATT and CDR2 SNEGSKA (reference sequence). With 3 bases clipped from V and 3 bases from J, the junction kept 7 bases outside the gene matches. The data derive from a study of early T cells in non-severe SARS-CoV-2 infection. On the study more broadly: Investigators sequenced bulk RNA drawn from unsorted whole blood, and chains remained unpaired.

Individual cDNA molecules each received unique molecular identifiers attached to them. TCRdb re-derived calls from the 5' RACE reads in MiXCR, one entry per CDR3 protein. The data show roughly 80,000 distinct CDR3 sequences, roughly 10% seen once. The TCR originated in an adult who was a healthcare worker with PCR-confirmed SARS-CoV-2 infection or an uninfected control (not recorded which). The chain employs TRBV20-1 and TRBJ2-7; TRBD1 matches 8 bases. The sequences come from whole blood, collected at baseline. As DNA, the CDR3 is TGCAGTGCTAGGGAGACAGGGGAAGGCTACGAGCAGTACTTC. This gives the protein CSARETGEGYEQYF.